These 19 T cell receptor beta chains were sequenced from one sample in a study of cytomegalovirus exposure and HLA in healthy donors. PCR involved 60 Vbeta and 13 Jbeta primers. Produced via immunoSEQ multiplex PCR; TCRdb's table is partial and in-frame only. Of more than 150,000 clones listed, 80% are singletons. Input material: PBMCs. Receptor source: a boy younger than 18 in good health and CMV-seronegative.

V is TRBV7-6 and J is TRBJ1-1; D remains ambiguous. CDR1 and CDR2 from the germline V gene are SGHVS and FNYEAQ. V was pared by 2 bases and J by 5 bases, with 24 bases between. The CDR3 runs to 18 residues. Written as DNA, the CDR3 is TGTGCCAGCAGCTTATCTGGCCAGAATGCGGATGTGGTGACTGAAGCTTTCTTT. It translates to CASSLSGQNADVVTEAFF.

The chain recombines TRBV7-9 with TRBJ2-5; TRBD2 matches at 7 bases. The J call could be wrong; TRBJ2-7 is a better fit for the DNA end. This CDR3 comprises 15 residues. Germline CDR1 is SEHNR and CDR2 is FQNEAQ (reference sequence). DNA of the CDR3: TGTGCCAGCAGCTTATTTACCGGCGGGGGCTACGAGCAGTACTTC. It encodes CASSLFTGGGYEQYF.

V is TRBV6-1 and J is TRBJ2-1; D unclear. The V end was cut by 4 bases, the J end by 0 bases, with 22 bases between. The CDR3 consists of 19 residues. Germline-derived CDR1 and CDR2 are MNHNS and SASEGT. CDR3 sequence: CASSVGFESGPRSYNEQFF. DNA for the CDR3: TGTGCCAGCAGTGTGGGCTTCGAAAGTGGGCCTCGCTCCTACAATGAGCAGTTCTTC.

This chain joins TRBV27 and TRBJ1-2; TRBD1 might be the D (6 bases). Per the germline V gene, CDR1 is MNHEY and CDR2 is SMNVEV (reference sequence). There are 15 residues in the CDR3. Trimming removed 4 bases at V and 8 bases at J, with 20 bases between. CDR3 in DNA: TGTGCCAGCAGTTCTAATCAGGGGAGGGGAGAAGGCTACACCTTC. Its translation is CASSSNQGRGEGYTF.

The chain is built from TRBV7-2 and TRBJ2-7, with D possibly matching TRBD1 (6 bases). The CDR3 covers 15 residues. Germline V CDR1 and CDR2: SGHTA, FQGNSA. The ends were cut back, 5 bases at V and 0 bases at J, with 14 bases in the middle. In DNA form, the CDR3 reads TGTGCCAGCAGCCAACCCGGGACAAGCTCCTACGAGCAGTACTTC. Translating gives CASSQPGTSSYEQYF.

The CDR3 here is CASSLGPGTDTQYF. For the CDR3, the DNA is TGTGCCAGCAGTTTGGGCCCTGGCACAGATACGCAGTATTTT. This chain uses TRBV7-3 with TRBJ2-3; unclear D gene. The V and J ends lost 6 bases and 1 base respectively, with 11 bases between them. Germline V gene lookup returns CDR1 SGHTA and CDR2 FQGTGA. This CDR3 has 14 amino acids.

The V gene is TRBV5-1, the J gene TRBJ2-7; no clear D gene. Between the trimmed V and J ends, which lost 0 bases and 1 base, there was a span of 8 bases. CDR1 is SGHRS and CDR2 is YFSETQ in the germline V gene. This CDR3 is built from 14 residues. The CDR3 is CASSLAVPSYEQYF. In DNA, the CDR3 is TGCGCCAGCAGCTTGGCGGTACCATCCTACGAGCAGTACTTC.

The gene calls are TRBV7-9 and TRBJ2-3, with 9 bases identical to TRBD2. This CDR3 has 16 amino acids. V lost 5 bases, J lost 3 bases, and 9 bases stayed unmatched. The germline V gene encodes CDR1 SEHNR and CDR2 FQNEAQ (reference sequence). CDR3 in amino acids: CASSPSSGKSTDTQYF. In nucleotides, the CDR3 is TGTGCCAGCAGCCCTTCTAGCGGGAAGTCGACAGATACGCAGTATTTT. Full variable domain (rest looked up from reference TRBV7-9 and TRBJ2-3): DTGVSQNPRHKITKRGQNVTFRCDPISEHNRLYWYRQTLGQGPEFLTYFQNEAQLEKSRLLSDRFSAERPKGSFSTLEIQRTEQGDSAMYLCASSPSSGKSTDTQYFGPGTRLTVL.

About this clone itself: One end of the junction is discordant with germline, which a read error may explain. The rearrangement joins TRBV7-6 to TRBJ2-3; D is unclear. This CDR3 has 14 amino acids. Germline values: CDR1 SGHVS, CDR2 FNYEAQ. CDR3 nucleotide sequence: TGTGCCTGCAGACCCGAGCTCAGCACAGATACGCAGTATTTT. Its protein is CACRPELSTDTQYF. Variable domain in full (rest from reference TRBV7-6 and TRBJ2-3): GAGVSQSPRYKVTKRGQDVALRCDPISGHVSLYWYRQALGQGPEFLTYFNYEAQQDKSGLPNDRFSAERPEGSISTLTIQRTEQRDSAMYRCACRPELSTDTQYFGPGTRLTVL.

This chain links TRBV7-2 with TRBJ1-1, with a weak D call TRBD1 (5 bases). The V end was cut by 0 bases, the J end by 1 base, with 9 bases between. This CDR3 comprises 15 residues. Germline V gene data show CDR1 as SGHTA and CDR2 as FQGNSA. This chain's CDR3 is CASSLASTGNTEAFF. The CDR3 DNA is TGTGCCAGCAGCTTAGCGTCCACAGGGAACACTGAAGCTTTCTTT.

The chain is built from TRBV12-5 and TRBJ2-6, with 11 positions matching TRBD1. The CDR3 spans 19 residues. CDR1 is LGHNT and CDR2 is FRNRAP in the germline V gene. J gave up 3 bases and V 5 bases, and 12 bases lay outside the gene matches. The CDR3 nucleotides are TGTGCTAGTGGTCCCCTTGTGGGACAGGGGGTGAGTGGGGCCAACGTCCTGACTTTC. Protein sequence: CASGPLVGQGVSGANVLTF. Filled out from reference TRBV12-5 and TRBJ2-6, the complete variable domain reads DARVTQTPRHKVTEMGQEVTMRCQPILGHNTVFWYRQTMMQGLELLAYFRNRAPLDDSGMPKDRFSAEMPDATLATLKIQPSEPRDSAVYFCASGPLVGQGVSGANVLTFGAGSRLTVL.

This clone was found a few times. The chain employs TRBV6-1 and TRBJ2-7, with TRBD1 matching 8 bases. CDR3 length: 14 residues. Per germline, CDR1 MNHNS and CDR2 SASEGT. Trimming took 5 bases from V and 2 from J; bases not matched to a gene: 5. Written as DNA, the CDR3 is TGTGCCAGCAGTTTAAGGGACAGGACCTACGAGCAGTACTTC. It specifies CASSLRDRTYEQYF.

The sample holds a few counts of this clone. The CDR3 reads CASSQDRAGAIHYGYTF. DNA of the CDR3: TGCGCCAGCAGCCAAGATCGGGCAGGGGCGATTCACTATGGCTACACCTTC. V and J are TRBV4-3 and TRBJ1-2, with a possible D match to TRBD1 (6 bases). With 0 bases removed from V and 3 bases from J, the gap between germline ends came to 17 bases. This CDR3 spans 17 amino acids. Germline V gene lookup returns CDR1 LGHNA and CDR2 YSLEER.

This clone was seen a single time. V is TRBV7-2 and J is TRBJ2-1, with D unclear. Trimming took 2 bases from V and 5 from J, leaving 10 bases between them. CDR1 is SGHTA, CDR2 FQGNSA, per germline. This CDR3 is built from 14 residues. CDR3 sequence reads: CASSLSAVHNEQFF. CDR3 nucleotide sequence: TGTGCCAGCAGCTTATCGGCGGTCCACAATGAGCAGTTCTTC.

For the CDR3, the DNA is TGTGCCAGCAGCTTTAGTCAGCCCCAGCATTTT. Its protein is CASSFSQPQHF. The chain joins TRBV5-6 to TRBJ1-5; D gene uncertain. Trimming left V 2 bases short and J 6 bases short, with 3 bases between. Germline V gives CDR1 SGHDT, CDR2 YYEEEE. This CDR3 contains 11 residues.

The chain joins TRBV4-3 to TRBJ2-7; 11 bases agree with TRBD1. The junction had 3 bases not matched to a gene; V was cut back by 0 bases and J by 5 bases. The germline gives CDR1 LGHNA, CDR2 YSLEER. The CDR3 runs to 15 residues. The CDR3 nucleotides read TGCGCCAGCAGCCAAGATGGACAGGGGGCTAACGAGCAGTACTTC. Translation gives CASSQDGQGANEQYF.

The chain combines TRBV11-2 with TRBJ1-3; TRBD1 might be the D (5 bases). Germline V gene data show CDR1 as SGHAT and CDR2 as FQNNGV. The CDR3 contains 15 residues. Deletions cut 3 bases from V and 10 bases from J, with 19 bases between. This CDR3 reads CASSFLSKGETTIYF. DNA of the CDR3: TGTGCCAGCAGCTTTCTTTCAAAAGGGGAAACAACCATATATTTT. The full variable domain, completed using reference TRBV11-2 and TRBJ1-3, is EAGVAQSPRYKIIEKRQSVAFWCNPISGHATLYWYQQILGQGPKLLIQFQNNGVVDDSQLPKDRFSAERLKGVDSTLKIQPAKLEDSAVYLCASSFLSKGETTIYFGEGSWLTVV.

This chain uses TRBV10-3 with TRBJ1-3; no definite D call. Germline V gene sequence: CDR1 ENHRY, CDR2 SYGVKD. Trimming left V 3 bases short and J 1 base short, with 10 bases between. The CDR3 runs to 15 residues. CDR3 amino acids: CAISEGRLSGNTIYF. The CDR3 coding sequence is TGTGCCATCAGTGAAGGCAGGCTGTCTGGAAACACCATATATTTT.

In this sample, this clone turned up a few times. The V call is TRBV6-5, the J call TRBJ2-5; 10 nucleotides agree with TRBD2. The CDR3 is made up of 15 amino acids. CDR1 and CDR2 (germline): MNHEY, SVGAGI. V lost 6 bases to trimming and J lost 5 bases; unmatched junction nucleotides: 9. CDR3 sequence reads: CASSDRSGRRETQYF. The CDR3 nucleotides read TGTGCCAGCAGCGACCGTAGCGGGAGGAGGGAGACCCAGTACTTC.